These 14 T cell receptor beta chains were all obtained from the same sample, sequenced in a study of blood T cell repertoires in COVID-19. Some clones are missing from TCRdb's copy, which holds only in-frame ones; the method was immunoSEQ multiplex PCR. The sample shows about 130,000 clones, about 86% of them seen only once. What was sequenced was peripheral blood. The receptors come from a woman older than 75 with acute or convalescent COVID-19.

This clone appeared once. This rearrangement joins TRBV5-1 to TRBJ1-2; maybe TRBD1 (5 bases). Trimming left V 4 bases short and J 8 bases short, with 18 bases between. Germline lookup yields CDR1 SGHRS and CDR2 YFSETQ. The CDR3 totals 14 residues. CDR3 loop: CASSENNGQLGYTF. Here the CDR3 DNA reads TGCGCCAGCAGCGAAAATAATGGACAATTAGGCTACACCTTC. The full variable domain, with the rest looked up from reference TRBV5-1 and TRBJ1-2, is KAGVTQTPRYLIKTRGQQVTLSCSPISGHRSVSWYQQTPGQGLQFLFEYFSETQRNKGNFPGRFSGRQFSNSRSEMNVSTLELGDSALYLCASSENNGQLGYTFGSGTRLTVV.

This chain links TRBV18 with TRBJ1-4; a weak D match, TRBD1 (5 bases). Trimming took off 4 bases at V and 8 bases at J, with 14 bases between the two ends. Germline V lookup: CDR1 KGHSH, CDR2 LQKENI. The CDR3 is 14 amino acids. The CDR3 spells CASSQAGALEKLFF. CDR3 sequence (DNA): TGTGCCAGCTCACAGGCTGGGGCCCTGGAAAAACTGTTTTTT.

The J gene is TRBJ1-2, the V gene TRBV7-9; D uncertain. The ends were cut back, 5 bases at V and 4 bases at J, with 26 bases in the middle. CDR1 SEHNR and CDR2 FQNEAQ come from the germline V gene (reference sequence). The CDR3 is 18 residues long. The CDR3 DNA sequence: TGTGCCAGCAGCCCCCCACGGGTGGCAGCCATCCAATTCTATGGCTACACCTTC. Amino acid sequence: CASSPPRVAAIQFYGYTF.

Only a few counts were recorded for this clone. V gene TRBV7-9 combines with J gene TRBJ1-4; 9 nucleotides line up with TRBD1. The CDR3 has 18 residues. CDR1 is SEHNR and CDR2 is FQNEAQ in the germline V gene (reference sequence). With V trimmed by 0 bases and J by 0 bases, 5 bases remained unmatched. The CDR3 spells CASSLAGTGHATNEKLFF. CDR3 coding DNA: TGTGCCAGCAGCTTAGCGGGGACAGGGCATGCAACTAATGAAAAACTGTTTTTT.

This chain links TRBV7-9 with TRBJ1-1, with TRBD1 matching over 7 bases. The CDR3 has 13 amino acids. Germline CDR1 SEHNR, CDR2 FQNEAQ (reference sequence). The V gene end was trimmed by 5 bases and the J gene end by 8 bases; junction bases not matched to a gene: 8. The DNA for the CDR3 is TGTGCCAGCAGCCCGTCCGACAGGGAAGAAGCTTTCTTT. Translating gives CASSPSDREEAFF.

The chain carries TRBV7-9 and TRBJ2-5, with 8 positions matching TRBD1. The CDR3 is 14 residues long. The germline V gene encodes CDR1 SEHNR and CDR2 FQNEAQ (reference sequence). Unmatched junction bases numbered 6, after V lost 4 bases and J lost 5 bases. The CDR3 sequence is CASSSYRGKETQYF. In nucleotides, the CDR3 is TGTGCCAGCAGCTCGTACAGGGGGAAGGAGACCCAGTACTTC. The whole variable domain, remainder taken from reference TRBV7-9 and TRBJ2-5, is DTGVSQNPRHKITKRGQNVTFRCDPISEHNRLYWYRQTLGQGPEFLTYFQNEAQLEKSRLLSDRFSAERPKGSFSTLEIQRTEQGDSAMYLCASSSYRGKETQYFGPGTRLLVL.

The sample holds one count of this clone. V gene TRBV9 combines with J gene TRBJ1-4; tentative D call: TRBD1 (5 bases). Per the germline V gene, CDR1 is SGDLS and CDR2 is YYNGEE. The CDR3 length is 16 residues. The V end lost 3 bases, the J end lost 5 bases, and 17 bases lay between the germline ends. The CDR3, as DNA: TGTGCCAGCAGCGCCCCCGGGAGGGGACGAAATGAAAAACTGTTTTTT. The encoded protein is CASSAPGRGRNEKLFF. Looking up the rest from reference TRBV9 and TRBJ1-4 gives the full variable domain: DSGVTQTPKHLITATGQRVTLRCSPRSGDLSVYWYQQSLDQGLQFLIQYYNGEERAKGNILERFSAQQFPDLHSELNLSSLELGDSALYFCASSAPGRGRNEKLFFGSGTQLSVL.

The sample holds one count of this clone. The chain carries TRBV2 and TRBJ2-4; D possibly corresponds to TRBD1 (8 bases). The CDR3 is made up of 16 amino acids. Germline V gene lookup returns CDR1 SNHLY and CDR2 FYNNEI. Trimming shortened V by 10 bases and J by 7 bases, and 26 bases separated the two germline ends. CDR3 sequence: CATLDRGSEGGNIQYF. The DNA of the CDR3 is TGTGCCACCCTTGACAGGGGCTCCGAGGGGGGGAACATTCAGTACTTC.

This clone was counted once. The rearrangement links TRBV5-1 to TRBJ2-5; 16 nucleotides agree with TRBD2. The J segment lost 3 bases and the V segment lost 6 bases, leaving 14 bases of the junction unmatched. This CDR3 has 19 residues. Germline CDR1 SGHRS, CDR2 YFSETQ. CDR3 sequence: CASTTGLAGGPPLEETQYF. The CDR3 DNA reads as TGCGCCAGCACCACGGGACTAGCGGGGGGGCCTCCCCTAGAAGAGACCCAGTACTTC.

This clone was detected once. The V call is TRBV4-2, the J call TRBJ2-5, with 9 bases identical to TRBD1. Trimming took 0 bases from V and 2 from J; bases not matched to a gene: 1. Germline values: CDR1 LGHNA, CDR2 YNFKEQ. The CDR3 is 15 amino acids. CDR3 sequence: CASSQETGGQETQYF. In DNA, the CDR3 is TGTGCCAGCAGCCAAGAGACAGGGGGACAAGAGACCCAGTACTTC.

The rearrangement joins TRBV5-1 to TRBJ2-3, with D perhaps matching TRBD2 (6 bases). Germline V CDR1 and CDR2: SGHRS, YFSETQ. The CDR3 contains 15 residues. V gave up 7 bases and J gave up 0 bases, with 15 bases separating them. CDR3 in amino acids: CASWRAGRSTDTQYF. The CDR3 coding sequence is TGCGCCAGCTGGAGGGCAGGGAGGAGCACAGATACGCAGTATTTT.

The chain employs TRBV19 and TRBJ1-4; TRBD1 matches 7 bases. Germline CDR1 and CDR2: LNHDA and SQIVND (reference sequence). The CDR3 spans 15 residues. V was pared by 5 bases and J by 1 base, with 4 bases of the junction left unmatched. DNA for the CDR3: TGTGCCAGTAGTGTTTACAGGGGAACTAATGAAAAACTGTTTTTT. Amino acid sequence: CASSVYRGTNEKLFF.

This clone was counted only a few times. V is TRBV5-1 and J is TRBJ1-2, with 8 bases fitting TRBD1. V was clipped by 0 bases and J by 6 bases; unmatched bases: 7. This CDR3 spans 15 amino acids. The V gene's germline CDR1 is SGHRS and CDR2 YFSETQ. CDR3 sequence reads: CASSLDLQGANGYTF. Written as DNA, the CDR3 is TGCGCCAGCAGCTTGGATCTGCAGGGGGCAAATGGCTACACCTTC.

The rearrangement uses TRBV7-9 and TRBJ1-4, with 9 bases lining up with TRBD1. The CDR3 extends over 14 amino acids. The J segment lost 6 bases and the V segment lost 3 bases, leaving 2 bases of the junction unmatched. The germline CDR1 and CDR2 sequences are SEHNR and FQNEAQ (reference sequence). CDR3 loop: CASSFWTGDEKLFF. As DNA, the CDR3 is TGTGCCAGCAGCTTTTGGACAGGGGATGAAAAACTGTTTTTT.